This TCR beta chain was profiled in a study of blood T cell repertoires in COVID-19. Per the study methods: Reference gene primer amplification in the assay estimated nucleated cell counts. The protocol was immunoSEQ multiplex PCR, while the TCRdb copy is restricted to in-frame clones and leaves out a portion. That table supplies the V and J calls and clone size; D and trimming were determined from the DNA. The top ten clones hold roughly 32% of a sample with roughly 100,000 clones, roughly nine tenths of them seen once. This clone has only a few counts. Trimming took 5 bases from V and 0 from J; bases not matched to a gene: 13. Germline assignment: CDR1 MDHEN and CDR2 SYDVKM. The CDR3 runs 19 residues.

Sequencing used peripheral blood. The clonotype originates from a woman aged 80 or over with acute or convalescent COVID-19. The chain couples TRBV28 to TRBJ1-5, with 10 bases fitting TRBD1. CDR3 DNA sequence: TGTGCCAGCAGTCCTGACAGGGGGCTAAAGGGGTATAGCAATCAGCCCCAGCATTTT. As protein: CASSPDRGLKGYSNQPQHF.